These 28 T cell receptor beta chains were all obtained from the same sample, sequenced in a study of T cell responses to AZD1222 COVID-19 vaccine. Profiled with immunoSEQ multiplex PCR; TCRdb holds only in-frame clones, not every one. In the table there are under 120,000 clones, 90% to 95% of which are singletons. This specimen was peripheral blood, taken on day 0 of AZD1222 vaccination. The receptor source for this set is an adult in good health.

The chain couples TRBV2 to TRBJ2-2; TRBD1 matches 12 bases. CDR3 length: 17 residues. CDR1 is SNHLY and CDR2 is FYNNEI in the germline V gene. V trimming: 8 bases; J trimming: 5 bases; junction bases outside the gene matches: 12. CDR3 sequence: CASGGPGQGALTGELFF. DNA for the CDR3: TGTGCCAGCGGGGGTCCGGGACAGGGGGCATTGACCGGGGAGCTGTTTTTT.

This CDR3 is CASSPWTGDNSPLHF. CDR3 coding DNA: TGTGCCAGCAGCCCCTGGACAGGGGATAATTCACCCCTCCACTTT. The V and J genes are TRBV7-9 and TRBJ1-6; 9 positions match TRBD1. V shed 5 bases and J 5 bases; nucleotides not matched to a gene: 4. Germline CDR1 is SEHNR and CDR2 is FQNEAQ (reference sequence). The CDR3 has 15 amino acids.

This sequence joins TRBV5-1 and TRBJ1-2; D gene ambiguous. Germline V gives CDR1 SGHRS, CDR2 YFSETQ. Deletions cut 6 bases from V and 2 bases from J, with 14 bases between. The CDR3 loop spans 14 amino acids. CDR3 loop: CASKFDLSNYGYTF. As DNA, the CDR3 is TGCGCCAGCAAGTTCGACCTATCGAACTATGGCTACACCTTC.

This sequence joins TRBV25-1 and TRBJ2-5; D perhaps matches TRBD1 (6 bases). V was cut by 3 bases and J by 2 bases, with 13 bases left in between. CDR3 size: 15 residues. Germline V gene lookup returns CDR1 MGHDK and CDR2 SYGVNS. The CDR3 DNA reads TGTGCCAGCAGTGATCCAAGGGACACACAAGAGACCCAGTACTTC. Amino acids: CASSDPRDTQETQYF.

V is TRBV6-5 and J is TRBJ1-3; D is ambiguous. The CDR3 has 16 amino acids. V gave up 0 bases and J gave up 0 bases, with 9 bases separating them. CDR1 is MNHEY, CDR2 SVGAGI, per germline. CDR3 sequence reads: CASSYSSAGSGNTIYF. The CDR3 DNA is TGTGCCAGCAGTTACTCGTCAGCAGGCTCTGGAAACACCATATATTTT.

The rearrangement uses TRBV5-4 and TRBJ2-7; 7 positions match TRBD1. The V and J ends lost 4 bases and 5 bases, in that order; junction bases with no gene match: 9. The CDR3 is made up of 14 amino acids. Germline CDR1 is SGHNT and CDR2 is YYREEE (reference sequence). CDR3 DNA: TGTGCCAGCAGCCATCATTCGACAGGGCACGAGCAGTACTTC. It yields the protein CASSHHSTGHEQYF. The full variable domain, in which reference TRBV5-4 and TRBJ2-7 provide the parts outside the CDR3, is ETGVTQSPTHLIKTRGQQVTLRCSSQSGHNTVSWYQQALGQGPQFIFQYYREEENGRGNFPPRFSGLQFPNYSSELNVNALELDDSALYLCASSHHSTGHEQYFGPGTRLTVT.

V and J are TRBV19 and TRBJ1-5; D remains ambiguous. Trimming pared 5 bases from V and 7 bases from J, leaving 21 bases between. This CDR3 contains 16 residues. Looked up from germline, CDR1 is LNHDA and CDR2 is SQIVND (reference sequence). This CDR3 reads CASSLATYGTGQPQHF. The CDR3 DNA reads as TGTGCCAGTAGTCTTGCGACTTACGGAACGGGGCAGCCCCAGCATTTT.

The V call is TRBV7-9, the J call TRBJ2-5, with D uncertain. CDR3 length: 12 amino acids. V lost 2 bases and J lost 5, with 6 bases in between. CDR1 SEHNR and CDR2 FQNEAQ come from the germline V gene (reference sequence). CDR3 in DNA: TGTGCCAGCAGCTTACTTAGGGAGACCCAGTACTTC. This encodes CASSLLRETQYF. The full variable domain, with the rest looked up from reference TRBV7-9 and TRBJ2-5, is DTGVSQNPRHKITKRGQNVTFRCDPISEHNRLYWYRQTLGQGPEFLTYFQNEAQLEKSRLLSDRFSAERPKGSFSTLEIQRTEQGDSAMYLCASSLLRETQYFGPGTRLLVL.

Here the CDR3 reads CASSYSPSQTYEQYF. The DNA of the CDR3 is TGTGCCAGCAGTTACTCCCCGTCGCAGACCTACGAGCAGTACTTC. This chain joins TRBV6-2 or TRBV6-3 and TRBJ2-7; D unresolved. V dropped 0 bases and J dropped 2 bases, with 11 bases sitting between them. Germline lookup yields CDR1 MNHEY and CDR2 SVGEGT. This CDR3 is 15 amino acids long.

The rearrangement links TRBV7-9 to TRBJ2-7, with D tentatively TRBD2 (6 bases). This CDR3 region has 13 residues. The germline gives CDR1 SEHNR, CDR2 FQNEAQ (reference sequence). Trimming removed 5 bases from V and 3 bases from J, with 11 bases in between. CDR3 sequence (DNA): TGTGCCAGCAGCCGACCCGGGGGCTACGAGCAGTACTTC. It translates to CASSRPGGYEQYF.

The chain links TRBV20-1 to TRBJ1-1; D gene uncertain. Germline V lookup: CDR1 DFQATT, CDR2 SNEGSKA (reference sequence). This CDR3 region has 10 residues. V gave up 6 bases and J gave up 8 bases, with 10 bases separating them. The CDR3 region has the DNA TGCAGTGCCCTCACCTCCGAAGCTTTCTTT. Amino acids: CSALTSEAFF.

The chain is built from TRBV6-5 and TRBJ2-1; D may be TRBD1 (5 bases). CDR3 size: 13 residues. Trimming took 10 bases from V and 6 from J, leaving 16 bases between them. Germline CDR1 reads MNHEY; CDR2 reads SVGAGI. CDR3 DNA: TGTGCCAACTCCAGGGTATCCGGCAATGAGCAGTTCTTC. Its protein product is CANSRVSGNEQFF.

V usage is TRBV5-5 and J usage is TRBJ1-2; no clear D gene. The CDR3 is made up of 18 amino acids. Deletions cut 6 bases from V and 4 bases from J, with 28 bases between. Looked up from germline, CDR1 is SGHKS and CDR2 is YYEKEE (reference sequence). The CDR3 reads CASTPYDLQVVPGYGYTF. DNA of the CDR3: TGTGCCAGCACCCCTTATGATCTTCAGGTCGTTCCCGGCTATGGCTACACCTTC.

The chain couples TRBV18 to TRBJ1-1; D uncertain. This CDR3 comprises 15 residues. Trimming stripped 0 bases from V and 0 bases from J, with 8 bases between. Germline V lookup: CDR1 KGHSH, CDR2 LQKENI. The CDR3 coding sequence is TGTGCCAGCTCACCACCGGCCCTCATGAACACTGAAGCTTTCTTT. Protein product: CASSPPALMNTEAFF. Complete variable domain (other parts from reference TRBV18 and TRBJ1-1): NAGVMQNPRHLVRRRGQEARLRCSPMKGHSHVYWYRQLPEEGLKFMVYLQKENIIDESGMPKERFSAEFPKEGPSILRIQQVVRGDSAAYFCASSPPALMNTEAFFGQGTRLTVV.

The chain carries TRBV4-3 and TRBJ2-7; D is perhaps TRBD2 (6 bases). V lost 2 bases, J lost 3 bases, and 23 bases lay in between. Looked up from germline, CDR1 is LGHNA and CDR2 is YSLEER. There are 18 residues in the CDR3. The CDR3 is CASSQIRERGGGNYEQYF. The CDR3 region has the DNA TGCGCCAGCAGCCAAATCCGGGAACGGGGTGGGGGGAACTACGAGCAGTACTTC.

The chain is built from TRBV4-1 and TRBJ1-5; no reliable D call. Germline V gives CDR1 MGHRA, CDR2 YSYEKL. Trimming left V 0 bases short and J 4 bases short, with 10 bases between. CDR3 size: 15 residues. The CDR3 spells CASSQDILRNQPQHF. The CDR3, as DNA: TGCGCCAGCAGCCAAGATATCTTAAGGAATCAGCCCCAGCATTTT.

This clone was counted once. The chain couples TRBV27 to TRBJ2-1, with 16 bases identical to TRBD2. The CDR3 loop spans 18 amino acids. Trimming cost V 4 bases and J 4 bases; bases outside gene matches: 7. Looked up from germline, CDR1 is MNHEY and CDR2 is SMNVEV (reference sequence). In DNA form, the CDR3 reads TGTGCCAGCAGTTCCACCGGGACTAGCGGGGGGGAATACAATGAGCAGTTCTTC. Its protein is CASSSTGTSGGEYNEQFF.

The genes are TRBV7-9 and TRBJ1-5; a weak D match, TRBD1 (6 bases). V was clipped by 4 bases and J by 4 bases, with 8 bases between them. The CDR3 has 13 residues. Germline CDR1 reads SEHNR; CDR2 reads FQNEAQ (reference sequence). The DNA for the CDR3 is TGTGCCAGCAGCTGGACAGTAAATCAGCCCCAGCATTTT. Its protein is CASSWTVNQPQHF.

The V and J genes are TRBV3-1 (or the pseudogene TRBV3-2) and TRBJ2-3, with no clear D. Between the trimmed V and J ends, which lost 4 bases and 2 bases, there was a span of 10 bases. Per germline, CDR1 LGHDT and CDR2 YNNKEL (reference sequence). The CDR3 consists of 14 residues. The CDR3 protein is CASSPLGFTDTQYF. The CDR3 DNA reads as TGTGCCAGCAGCCCCCTGGGCTTCACAGATACGCAGTATTTT.

V and J are TRBV7-9 and TRBJ1-6; unclear D gene. The germline CDR1 and CDR2 sequences are SEHNR and FQNEAQ (reference sequence). V was cut by 4 bases and J by 14 bases, with 12 bases left in between. This CDR3 is built from 12 residues. The chain's CDR3 is CASSWDSRALHF. For the CDR3, the DNA is TGTGCCAGCAGCTGGGATTCTAGGGCCCTCCACTTT.

The chain is built from TRBV7-6 and TRBJ1-6; D uncertain. The ends were cut back, 5 bases at V and 6 bases at J, with 8 bases in the middle. The CDR3 runs to 13 residues. From germline, CDR1 is SGHVS and CDR2 FNYEAQ. The CDR3 DNA is TGTGCCAGCAGCAGGCAGACTAATTCACCCCTCCACTTT. Translated, it gives CASSRQTNSPLHF.

The table lists this clone with a count of one. This chain links TRBV6-5 with TRBJ2-3; D ambiguous. V was shortened by 0 bases and J by 5 bases, with 9 bases between the two germline ends. In germline, CDR1 is MNHEY, CDR2 SVGAGI. The CDR3 contains 14 residues. CDR3 sequence: CASSYSGNVDTQYF. As DNA, the CDR3 is TGTGCCAGCAGTTACTCTGGGAACGTAGATACGCAGTATTTT.

As to this clone: The junction shows a germline mismatch at one end, possibly a read error. The chain recombines TRBV7-7 with TRBJ2-1; 7 bases match TRBD1. Germline CDR1 reads SSHAT; CDR2 reads FNYEAQ (reference sequence). CDR3 size: 13 residues. In nucleotides, the CDR3 is TGTGCTAGCAGCTTGGGACAGAACAATGAGCAGTTCTTC. Translating it yields CASSLGQNNEQFF.

This sequence joins TRBV9 and TRBJ2-1, with TRBD2 identical over 8 bases. CDR3 length equals 17 residues. Germline V CDR1 and CDR2: SGDLS, YYNGEE. Unmatched junction bases numbered 9, after V lost 0 bases and J lost 4 bases. The CDR3 sequence is CASSVGIAGFGYNEQFF. DNA of the CDR3: TGTGCCAGCAGCGTAGGGATAGCGGGGTTCGGTTACAATGAGCAGTTCTTC.

The rearrangement uses TRBV4-3 and TRBJ1-3; D is ambiguous. This CDR3 contains 15 residues. Germline V gene lookup returns CDR1 LGHNA and CDR2 YSLEER. V was clipped by 1 base and J by 2 bases, with 9 bases between them. DNA for the CDR3: TGCGCCAGCAGCCAAGTTGGCGGGCCTGGAAACACCATATATTTT. Its protein product is CASSQVGGPGNTIYF.

The V and J genes are TRBV19 and TRBJ1-5, with 7 bases fitting TRBD1. The CDR3 totals 16 residues. Losses at the gene ends were 8 bases for V and 0 bases for J; bases not matched to a gene: 10. Looked up from germline, CDR1 is LNHDA and CDR2 is SQIVND (reference sequence). CDR3: CASALWDSDSNQPQHF. In nucleotides, the CDR3 is TGTGCCAGTGCGCTCTGGGACAGTGATAGCAATCAGCCCCAGCATTTT.

This chain uses TRBV9 with TRBJ2-7; tentative D call: TRBD2 (5 bases). CDR1 is SGDLS, CDR2 YYNGEE, per germline. The V end was cut by 4 bases, the J end by 4 bases, with 15 bases between. The CDR3 spans 14 residues. CDR3 in amino acids: CASSSRWEPYEQYF. As DNA, the CDR3 is TGTGCCAGCAGCTCCCGTTGGGAGCCGTACGAGCAGTACTTC.

The V gene is TRBV6-4, the J gene TRBJ2-7, with a weak D call TRBD1 (5 bases). The CDR3 runs 14 residues. Germline CDR1 is MRHNA and CDR2 is SNTAGT. Trimming took 4 bases from V and 3 from J, leaving 13 bases between them. The CDR3 region has the DNA TGTGCCAGCAGTGCCAAGGACACAATCTACGAGCAGTACTTC. It yields the protein CASSAKDTIYEQYF.